The entry below describes one T cell receptor (beta chain). TCRdb re-analysed the 5' RACE reads in MiXCR, keeping a single row per CDR3 protein. The sample shows 160,000 or so distinct CDR3 sequences, around 30% of them seen only once. The sample is drawn from a study of T-cell memory formation after mild COVID-19. Germline CDR1 reads SGHTA; CDR2 reads FQGNSA. This CDR3 has 17 amino acids. The junction had 9 bases not matched to a gene; V was cut back by 3 bases and J by 2 bases. The sample comprised PBMCs or a T cell subset sorted from them (not recorded which). This sequence was found in an adult woman who had mild COVID-19 (a few samples of this study predate the infection). Cell type and time point are not known. This sequence joins TRBV7-2 and TRBJ2-2; TRBD2 matches 7 bases. The chain's CDR3 is CASSFTGTNYNTGELFF. CDR3 nucleotide sequence: TGTGCCAGCAGCTTTACCGGGACTAACTATAACACCGGGGAGCTGTTTTTT.